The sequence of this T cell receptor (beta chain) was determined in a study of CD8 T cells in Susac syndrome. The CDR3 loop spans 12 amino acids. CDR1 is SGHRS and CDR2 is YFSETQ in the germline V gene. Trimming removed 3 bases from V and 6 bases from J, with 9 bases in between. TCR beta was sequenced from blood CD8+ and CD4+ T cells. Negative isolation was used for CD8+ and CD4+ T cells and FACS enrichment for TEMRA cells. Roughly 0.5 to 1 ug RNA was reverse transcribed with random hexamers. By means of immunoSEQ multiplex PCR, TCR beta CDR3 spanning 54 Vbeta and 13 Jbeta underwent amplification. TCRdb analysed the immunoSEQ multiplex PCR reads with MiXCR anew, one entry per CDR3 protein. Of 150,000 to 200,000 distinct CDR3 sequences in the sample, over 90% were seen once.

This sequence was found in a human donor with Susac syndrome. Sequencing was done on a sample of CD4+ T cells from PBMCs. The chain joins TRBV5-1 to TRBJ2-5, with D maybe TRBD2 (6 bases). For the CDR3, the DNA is TGCGCCAGCAGCTATGCGGGGCAGACCCAGTACTTC. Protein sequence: CASSYAGQTQYF.